The 9 T cell receptor beta chains listed next were all sequenced from one sample in a study of shared clonotypes between healthy human individuals. Repertoires were generated with immunoSEQ multiplex PCR, while TCRdb's copy carries only in-frame clones and drops some. Found here are 400,000 or so clones, roughly 96% of them singletons; the top ten hold less than 0.35%. The specimen was memory CD8+ T cells sorted from blood. As for subset: CD45RO+ cells pooled with CCR7-negative TemRA cells. Every receptor here comes from a man in his thirties or forties in good health.

V and J are TRBV28 and TRBJ2-2; no reliable D call. Germline V gene sequence: CDR1 MDHEN, CDR2 SYDVKM. The CDR3 is made up of 13 amino acids. V was cut by 8 bases and J by 6 bases, with 13 bases left in between. DNA of the CDR3: TGTGCCAGCCGCTGGTGGATTGCCGGGGAGCTGTTTTTT. Translated, it gives CASRWWIAGELFF.

The chain combines TRBV25-1 with TRBJ2-3; D may correspond to TRBD1 or TRBD2 (6 bases each). CDR1 and CDR2 from the germline V gene are MGHDK and SYGVNS. The CDR3 contains 15 residues. Deletions cut 3 bases from V and 4 bases from J, with 14 bases between. The CDR3 loop reads CASSDYGGPPDTQYF. The CDR3 bases are TGTGCCAGCAGTGATTACGGGGGCCCCCCAGATACGCAGTATTTT.

The V gene is TRBV19, the J gene TRBJ1-5; no reliable D call. The germline gives CDR1 LNHDA, CDR2 SQIVND (reference sequence). Trimming took 1 base from V and 2 from J, leaving 9 bases between them. The CDR3 is 15 amino acids. The CDR3 region has the DNA TGTGCCAGTAGTATAGTACAGCCCGGCAATCAGCCCCAGCATTTT. This translates into CASSIVQPGNQPQHF.

In its sample, this clone was seen once. The J gene is TRBJ2-2, the V gene TRBV7-9, with 9 bases identical to TRBD1. The junction had 6 bases not matched to a gene; V was cut back by 8 bases and J by 5 bases. This CDR3 comprises 14 residues. Germline V gene sequence: CDR1 SEHNR, CDR2 FQNEAQ (reference sequence). CDR3 protein: CASPSTGGTGELFF. The CDR3 DNA reads as TGTGCCAGCCCATCGACAGGGGGAACCGGGGAGCTGTTTTTT.

The chain is built from TRBV5-1 and TRBJ2-6; D is undetermined. CDR3 length: 15 residues. Germline values: CDR1 SGHRS, CDR2 YFSETQ. Trimming stripped 4 bases from V and 2 bases from J, with 10 bases between. The CDR3 protein is CASSPSLTGANVLTF. CDR3 DNA: TGCGCCAGCAGCCCATCACTTACTGGGGCCAACGTCCTGACTTTC.

This chain connects TRBV5-3 to TRBJ1-5, with unresolved D. TRBV5-3 is noted as an ORF with a role that remains uncertain. The CDR3 runs to 14 residues. The V end was cut by 1 base, the J end by 2 bases, with 7 bases between. CDR3 in amino acids: CARSLKMGNQPQHF. The CDR3, as DNA: TGTGCCAGAAGCTTGAAGATGGGCAATCAGCCCCAGCATTTT.

The chain recombines TRBV5-1 with TRBJ1-4; D remains unclear. Trimming shortened V by 1 base and J by 0 bases, and 4 bases separated the two germline ends. Germline assignment: CDR1 SGHRS and CDR2 YFSETQ. The CDR3 covers 14 residues. CDR3 amino acids: CASSLLATNEKLFF. The CDR3, as DNA: TGCGCCAGCAGCTTGCTTGCAACTAATGAAAAACTGTTTTTT.

The table lists this clone with a count of one. This chain's CDR3 is CASSLAQPFNEKLFF. The CDR3 coding sequence is TGCGCCAGCAGCTTGGCACAGCCTTTTAATGAAAAACTGTTTTTT. The chain joins TRBV5-1 to TRBJ1-4; D gene uncertain. With 0 bases removed from V and 4 bases from J, the gap between germline ends came to 10 bases. CDR1 and CDR2 from the germline V gene are SGHRS and YFSETQ. CDR3 size: 15 residues.

The V gene is TRBV2, the J gene TRBJ2-5; 9 nucleotides align to TRBD2. Trimming cost V 4 bases and J 4 bases; bases outside gene matches: 13. Germline CDR1 and CDR2: SNHLY and FYNNEI. The CDR3 spans 17 residues. Here the CDR3 DNA reads TGTGCCAGCAGTGGTATGTCTCGCGGGAGGGCCAGAGAGACCCAGTACTTC. Protein product: CASSGMSRGRARETQYF.